These 16 T cell receptor beta chains were sequenced from one sample in a study of vaccination and CD4 T cells after COVID-19 (dated by TCRdb to 2022 to 2024). The treatment or condition label of this sample denotes: roughly 10-day PBMC culture with coronavirus spike peptide pools or control peptides (ViraFEST assay). The receptor library was made with PCR. Sequencing took place on an Illumina iSeq 100. DNA from cultured CD4+ T cells underwent TCR sequencing with the Oncomine TCR Beta short-read assay at the Johns Hopkins FTIC core. TCRdb reworked the public reads: Q25 trimming with fastp, MiXCR clone assembly, productive beta chains retained. Each entry is one CDR3 protein sequence, shown with its most common DNA and genes. A total of 16,000 or so distinct CDR3 sequences appear in this sample, 43% of them only once. About 6.5% of the sample is held by the ten biggest clonotypes. Their target antigens are unknown.

This specimen consisted of CD4+ T cells from blood, cultured in vitro, obtained after SARS-CoV-2 vaccination. These TCRs come from a human donor who had recovered from COVID-19.

The chain links TRBV6-1 to TRBJ2-7; possibly TRBD1 for D (6 bases). The CDR3 length is 17 residues. Per germline, CDR1 MNHNS and CDR2 SASEGT. Trimming took 4 bases from V and 1 from J, leaving 20 bases between them. CDR3 sequence (DNA): TGTGCCAGCAGTGCTAGACCACCCGGGACACAGTCCTACGAGCAGTACTTC. Residues: CASSARPPGTQSYEQYF.

The chain carries TRBV5-1 and TRBJ2-5, with 8 bases that match TRBD2. Germline-derived CDR1 and CDR2 are SGHRS and YFSETQ. CDR3 length: 15 amino acids. J gave up 5 bases and V 0 bases, and 6 bases lay outside the gene matches. The CDR3 bases are TGCGCCAGCAGCTTGGATACGGGAGGGCTGGAGACCCAGTACTTC. The encoded protein is CASSLDTGGLETQYF.

The V gene is TRBV30, the J gene TRBJ1-5, with D tentatively TRBD1 (6 bases). With 2 bases removed from V and 0 bases from J, the gap between germline ends came to 14 bases. The CDR3 sequence is 16 residues long. Germline V gene data show CDR1 as GTSNPN and CDR2 as SVGIG (reference sequence). The chain's CDR3 is CAWSLGTPYSNQPQHF. In nucleotides, the CDR3 is TGTGCCTGGAGTCTAGGGACACCATATAGCAATCAGCCCCAGCATTTT.

V and J are TRBV29-1 and TRBJ2-5, with 11 bases fitting TRBD2. V was clipped by 6 bases and J by 2 bases; unmatched bases: 2. In germline, CDR1 is SQVTM, CDR2 ANQGSEA. The CDR3 is 13 residues long. CDR3 in DNA: TGCAGCGTAAGACTAGCGGGACAAGAGACCCAGTACTTC. It is translated as CSVRLAGQETQYF.

This clonotype appeared once. This rearrangement joins TRBV28 to TRBJ2-2; 7 bases are shared with TRBD2. The germline V gene encodes CDR1 MDHEN and CDR2 SYDVKM. Trimming at V came to 7 bases and at J to 2 bases, leaving 16 bases not matched to a gene. This CDR3 region has 18 residues. The CDR3 loop is CASTTFGGSLLNTGELFF. The CDR3 DNA sequence: TGTGCCAGCACCACGTTTGGCGGGAGTTTATTAAACACCGGGGAGCTGTTTTTT.

J is TRBJ2-3 and V is TRBV5-1, with D tentatively TRBD2 (6 bases). The CDR3 runs 14 residues. CDR1 is SGHRS and CDR2 is YFSETQ in the germline V gene. The V and J ends lost 4 bases and 2 bases respectively, with 11 bases between them. CDR3 sequence reads: CASSPRGHTDTQYF. The CDR3 DNA reads TGCGCCAGCAGCCCGCGGGGCCACACAGATACGCAGTATTTT.

A few counts support this clonotype. The chain uses TRBV29-1 and TRBJ2-3, with 15 bases fitting TRBD2. This CDR3 has 14 amino acids. The germline V gene has CDR1 SQVTM and CDR2 ANQGSEA. Unmatched junction bases numbered 0, after V lost 4 bases and J lost 4 bases. The CDR3 sequence is CSVGTSGRADTQYF. The DNA of the CDR3 is TGCAGCGTTGGGACTAGCGGGAGGGCAGATACGCAGTATTTT.

This clonotype has only a few counts. The genes are TRBV7-8 and TRBJ2-1; a weak D match, TRBD2 (6 bases). V lost 4 bases, J lost 5 bases, and 15 bases lay in between. The CDR3 spans 15 residues. Germline lookup yields CDR1 SGHVS and CDR2 FQNEAQ. The CDR3 DNA sequence: TGTGCCAGCAGCTCCTGGGGGGACGGGAACAATGAGCAGTTCTTC. As protein: CASSSWGDGNNEQFF.

This chain joins TRBV20-1 and TRBJ1-1; a possible D gene is TRBD1 (5 bases). Germline values: CDR1 DFQATT, CDR2 SNEGSKA (reference sequence). There are 12 residues in the CDR3. The CDR3 loop reads CSVDGGNTEAFF. The DNA for the CDR3 is TGCAGCGTCGATGGGGGGAACACTGAAGCTTTCTTT.

V usage is TRBV29-1 and J usage is TRBJ1-5, with 9 bases that match TRBD1. The CDR3 consists of 13 residues. The germline gives CDR1 SQVTM, CDR2 ANQGSEA. J was trimmed by 7 bases and V by 6 bases; bases with no gene match: 7. The CDR3 nucleotides read TGCAGCGTAAAACAGGGGACAGGGCAGCCCCAGCATTTT. This encodes CSVKQGTGQPQHF. The full variable domain, rest sourced from reference TRBV29-1 and TRBJ1-5, is SAVISQKPSRDICQRGTSLTIQCQVDSQVTMMFWYRQQPGQSLTLIATANQGSEATYESGFVIDKFPISRPNLTFSTLTVSNMSPEDSSIYLCSVKQGTGQPQHFGDGTRLSIL.

The rearrangement links TRBV30 to TRBJ2-3; 8 bases match TRBD1. CDR3 length equals 15 residues. The germline CDR1 and CDR2 sequences are GTSNPN and SVGIG (reference sequence). V was clipped by 2 bases and J by 3 bases; unmatched bases: 7. Written as DNA, the CDR3 is TGTGCCTGGAGTAGTTTCAGGGGGCAGACAGATACGCAGTATTTT. Residues: CAWSSFRGQTDTQYF.

With respect to this clonotype: One end of the junction does not line up with germline, which may come from a read error. The rearrangement uses TRBV10-3 and TRBJ1-2; D remains unclear. CDR3 length equals 13 residues. From germline, CDR1 is ENHRY and CDR2 SYGVKD. CDR3 bases: TGTGCCAGCAGTTCAAGGGAGAACTATGGCTACACCTTC. This encodes CASSSRENYGYTF.

The chain employs TRBV19 and TRBJ1-1, with 9 bases matching TRBD1. From germline, CDR1 is LNHDA and CDR2 SQIVND (reference sequence). The CDR3 loop spans 17 amino acids. J was trimmed by 4 bases and V by 7 bases; bases with no gene match: 16. The CDR3 here is CASNPPGTGLLGTEAFF. DNA for the CDR3: TGTGCCAGTAATCCACCGGGGACAGGGCTCCTAGGCACTGAAGCTTTCTTT.

The V call is TRBV19, the J call TRBJ2-3; either TRBD1 or TRBD2 may fit D (5 bases each). The CDR3 is made up of 14 amino acids. Germline CDR1 and CDR2: LNHDA and SQIVND (reference sequence). V gave up 10 bases and J gave up 1 base, with 15 bases separating them. CDR3 sequence: CATLGDTGTDTQYF. CDR3 in DNA: TGTGCCACCCTGGGGGATACGGGCACAGATACGCAGTATTTT.

The count of this clonotype is one. This chain joins TRBV5-4 and TRBJ2-7; no definite D call. Germline assignment: CDR1 SGHNT and CDR2 YYREEE (reference sequence). Trimming stripped 4 bases from V and 5 bases from J, with 13 bases between. The CDR3 totals 13 residues. Written as DNA, the CDR3 is TGTGCCAGCAGCCTCGACCTAGATCACGAGCAGTACTTC. Its translation: CASSLDLDHEQYF. Drawing the rest from reference TRBV5-4 and TRBJ2-7, the complete variable domain is ETGVTQSPTHLIKTRGQQVTLRCSSQSGHNTVSWYQQALGQGPQFIFQYYREEENGRGNFPPRFSGLQFPNYSSELNVNALELDDSALYLCASSLDLDHEQYFGPGTRLTVT.

There are a few counts of this clonotype. The V call is TRBV20-1, the J call TRBJ1-1, with unresolved D. The germline gives CDR1 DFQATT, CDR2 SNEGSKA (reference sequence). Trimming left V 4 bases short and J 1 base short, with 7 bases between. The CDR3 is 12 amino acids. The CDR3 reads CSAKQQNTEAFF. The CDR3 DNA sequence: TGCAGTGCTAAACAGCAGAACACTGAAGCTTTCTTT.